The present T cell receptor beta chain was sequenced within a study of blood T cell repertoires in COVID-19 (TCRdb year 2020). For context, the study as a whole: Collaborator samples came from the United States, Italy and Spain and covered acute and convalescent phases of COVID-19. The prospective study material was composed of cDNA or gDNA derived from T cells, B-cell-depleted T cells, or PBMCs. Subjects who had been exposed to COVID-19, were actively infected with it, or had recovered from it provided the deeply sampled blood TCRbeta repertoires that made up the dataset. The repertoires were made available in a free public database intended to serve as a resource for research on the immune response to SARS-CoV-2. Samples were obtained from the ongoing ImmuneRACE study (first 160 participants) and from 1,000 to 1,500 subjects provided by 6 global collaborators. Sample metadata almost always included a de-identified subject ID, COVID-19 status, age in years and sex. Where available, HLA class I and class II types were obtained from metadata supplied by the sample provider rather than from assay-based typing.

The CDR3 runs 11 amino acids, cysteine and phenylalanine included. The CDR3 DNA has 33 bases and is translated from base 1. CDR1 and CDR2 are read off the germline V gene as MNHNS and SASEGT. The germline ends are 11 bases apart after V is trimmed by 2 bases and J by 12 bases. Comments on this clone: There is no known antigen for this receptor. Per-nucleotide qualities are absent, and no much larger clonotype sits a single base away.

Each collaborating institution followed its own protocols to collect whole blood in K2EDTA tubes. For TCRbeta analysis, collaborator samples were shipped as frozen whole blood, as isolated PBMCs, or as DNA extracted from either sample type. Study-wide conclusions, independent of this receptor: Clinical and demographic metadata were provided uncurated, with the amount varying by source and participant.

TCRbeta CDR3 regions were amplified from genomic DNA by means of the immunoSEQ Assay, a bias-controlled multiplex PCR. Regarding the original processing steps: The number of nucleated cells in each sample was estimated from the amplification of reference gene primers within the assay. To quantify the absolute abundance of each unique TCRbeta CDR3 rearrangement, sequence reads were collapsed and filtered. For each sample, productive Simpson clonality was calculated as the square root of Simpson's diversity index across productive rearrangements. TCRdb provides this immuneACCESS table in a form limited to in-frame rearrangements. Some clones are lacking; in checked studies, under half of them reflect an unresolved V gene, and why the rest are absent is not known. The V and J calls and clone size are taken from that table; D and trimming were inferred from the DNA. The sample includes 65,000 to 70,000 clones, with around 88% observed a single time. Approximately 20% of the sample is taken by the ten largest.

The chain is assembled from TRBV6-1 and TRBJ2-7; the D segment cannot be called with confidence. Material: peripheral blood. The receptor's source is a woman older than 75 with acute or convalescent COVID-19. The CDR3 region has the sequence CASSERSSGYF. The nucleotide sequence reads TGTGCCAGCAGTGAAAGGAGCTCGGGGTACTTC.